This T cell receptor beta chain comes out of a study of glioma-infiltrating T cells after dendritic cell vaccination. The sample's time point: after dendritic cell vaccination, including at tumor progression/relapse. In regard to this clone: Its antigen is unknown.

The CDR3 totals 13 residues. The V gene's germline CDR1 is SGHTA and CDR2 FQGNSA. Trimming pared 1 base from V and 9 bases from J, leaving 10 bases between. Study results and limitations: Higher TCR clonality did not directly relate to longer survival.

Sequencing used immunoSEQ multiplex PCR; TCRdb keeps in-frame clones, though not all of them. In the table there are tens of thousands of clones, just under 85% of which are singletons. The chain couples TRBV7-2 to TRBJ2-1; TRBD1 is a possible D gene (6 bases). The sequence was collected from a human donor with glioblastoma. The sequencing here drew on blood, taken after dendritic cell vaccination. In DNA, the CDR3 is TGTGCCAGCAGCTTAGAGGGGGATGGTGAGCAGTTCTTC. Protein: CASSLEGDGEQFF.